This TCR beta chain was sequenced during a study of blood T cell repertoires in COVID-19 (dated by TCRdb to 2019 to 2021). Context from the whole study: Collaborator samples came from the United States, Italy and Spain and covered acute and convalescent phases of COVID-19. The repertoires were released in a freely available public database intended as a resource for research on the immune response to SARS-CoV-2. The dataset comprised deeply sampled blood TCRbeta repertoires from subjects exposed to, actively infected with, or recovered from COVID-19. The samples were drawn from two sources: the first 160 participants of the ongoing ImmuneRACE study, and fewer than 1,500 subjects contributed by 6 global collaborators. The prospective study material was composed of cDNA or gDNA derived from T cells, B-cell-depleted T cells, or PBMCs. Where HLA class I and class II types were available, the types were taken from metadata supplied by the sample provider, not from assay-based typing. The sample metadata nearly always contained a de-identified subject ID, COVID-19 status, age in years and sex.

TCRbeta CDR3 regions were amplified from genomic DNA using the immunoSEQ Assay, a bias-controlled multiplex PCR. Per the authors' processing: Within the assay, amplification of reference gene primers was used to estimate how many nucleated cells each sample contained. To quantify the absolute abundance of each unique TCRbeta CDR3 rearrangement, sequence reads were collapsed and filtered. Productive Simpson clonality was computed per sample as the square root of Simpson's diversity index over productive rearrangements. TCRdb took this table from immuneACCESS and kept in-frame rearrangements with V and J called. Such tables lack part of the clones; where checked against another copy, unresolved V genes explain under half of the gap, and the rest is unexplained. V, J and clone size derive from that table, while D and trimming were established from the DNA sequence. A total of 60,000 to 75,000 clones appear in this sample, roughly 85% of them only once. The top ten constitute 15% to 20% of the sample.

The collaborating institutions used their own protocols to collect whole blood in K2EDTA tubes. For TCRbeta analysis, collaborator samples were shipped as frozen whole blood, as isolated PBMCs, or as DNA extracted from either sample type. About this clone itself: The target of this receptor is not known. No much larger clone is present one base from it, and per-base qualities are unavailable.

The investigation overall reported the following: How much clinical and demographic metadata was included differed by source and by participant, and the metadata was provided uncurated.

A distance of 7 bases separates the germline ends of V and J, which lose 3 bases and 2 bases respectively. CDR1 and CDR2 (MDHEN, SYDVKM) derive from the germline V gene. Including cysteine and phenylalanine, the CDR3 has 13 amino acids. Solely the CDR3 DNA is kept, with 39 bases framed from the first base. Sequencing was done on a sample of peripheral blood. The chain joins TRBV28 to TRBJ1-2, with the identity of the D gene unclear. This TCR derives from a woman of 80 years or more with acute or convalescent COVID-19. CDR3 reads: CASSFAANYGYTF. The bases are TGTGCCAGCAGTTTTGCGGCGAACTATGGCTACACCTTC.